These T cell receptor beta chains were read from a single sample in a study of neurological immune-mediated disorders. A single record per CDR3 protein comes from TCRdb applying MiXCR to the 5' RACE reads. Of some 83,000 distinct CDR3 sequences in the sample, just over 2.5% are singletons; the top ten hold 1.1%. The sequenced sample consisted of PBMCs. The receptors shown here come from a woman aged 25 to 39 with multiple sclerosis. Both conserved end residues are part of each CDR3. D genes are given only for firm matches. Expanded clones are given a class, and other clones once, few, many or no size at all.

>15|-|TRBV27|many|TRBJ2-7
TGTGCCAGCAGTTTAGCCCAGGGACATCCTTACGAGCAGTACTTC
CASSLAQGHPYEQYF
>13|-|TRBV6-2/TRBV6-3|many|TRBJ1-2
TGTGCCAGCAGCGCGGGGACGTCCCATGGCTACACCTTC
CASSAGTSHGYTF
>15|TRBD1|TRBV6-5|many|TRBJ2-5
TGTGCCAGCAGTCTCCGTTGGACAGGGGGGGAGACCCAGTACTTC
CASSLRWTGGETQYF
>14|TRBD1|TRBV28|many|TRBJ1-4
TGTGCCAGCAGTTTATCCAGGGGGGAGGAAAAACTGTTTTTT
CASSLSRGEEKLFF
>18|-|TRBV7-2|many|TRBJ1-2
TGTGCCAGCAGCTTAGTATTGGGAGACTCAAGAAGTGACTATGGCTACACCTTC
CASSLVLGDSRSDYGYTF
>12|-|TRBV6-2/TRBV6-3|-|TRBJ2-1
TGTGCCAGCGGGGACCAGGCAAGAGAGCAGTTCTTC
CASGDQAREQFF
>13|-|TRBV11-3|few|TRBJ1-2
TGTGCCATCTCACCGGGGGGCGCATATGGCTACACCTTC
CAISPGGAYGYTF
>14|-|TRBV6-2/TRBV6-3|many|TRBJ2-7
TGTGCCATCCGAACTGGGGGTGCACCCTACGAGCAGTACTTC
CAIRTGGAPYEQYF
>17|-|TRBV6-5|many|TRBJ1-1
TGTGCCAGCAGTTACTCGGGGGTTGGGGCTACGAACACTGAAGCTTTCTTT
CASSYSGVGATNTEAFF
>13|-|TRBV20-1|many|TRBJ2-1
TGCAGTGCTAGAGGGGACTGGTACAATGAGCAGTTCTTC
CSARGDWYNEQFF
>19|-|TRBV5-1|many|TRBJ1-1
TGCGCCAGCAGCTCCTTTCCCGAGGGGATGTATCCCATGAACACTGAAGCTTTCTTT
CASSSFPEGMYPMNTEAFF
>15|-|TRBV10-3|many|TRBJ1-1
TGTGCCATCAGAAACGCCCTTTGGGAGAGGGCTGAAGCTTTCTTT
CAIRNALWERAEAFF
>15|TRBD1|TRBV5-1|many|TRBJ2-7
TGCGCCAGCAGACTGACAGGGGAAAGCTCCTACGAGCAGTACTTC
CASRLTGESSYEQYF
>13|TRBD1|TRBV12-3/TRBV12-4|many|TRBJ2-5
TGTGCCAGCAGGGGACAGGGTAAAGAGACCCAGTACTTC
CASRGQGKETQYF
>16|TRBD1|TRBV10-3|many|TRBJ1-2
TGTGCCATCAGAGCGCCCCGGACAGGGGGCAGCTATGGCTACACCTTC
CAIRAPRTGGSYGYTF
>13|-|TRBV27|many|TRBJ2-4
TGTGCCAGCAGGCTAGACGGAAAAAACATTCAGTACTTC
CASRLDGKNIQYF
>15|TRBD2|TRBV7-2|many|TRBJ2-1
TGTGCCAGCAGGGCTAGCGGGAGCTCCTACAATGAGCAGTTCTTC
CASRASGSSYNEQFF
>11|-|TRBV10-3|many|TRBJ1-2
TGTGCCACCGGAAAGGACGGTGGCTACACCTTC
CATGKDGGYTF
>17|-|TRBV4-2|many|TRBJ2-7
TGTGCCAGCAGCCAAGATAACTTAGGGGGGAGCCTCTACGAGCAGTACTTC
CASSQDNLGGSLYEQYF
>14|TRBD2|TRBV12-3/TRBV12-4|many|TRBJ2-7
TGTGCCAGTGCCAAGGGGACTAGTAACTACGAGCAGTACTTC
CASAKGTSNYEQYF
>15|TRBD2|TRBV27|many|TRBJ2-2
TGTGCCAGCAGTTTATACGGGAGGGCCCCCGGGGAGCTGTTTTTT
CASSLYGRAPGELFF
>14|TRBD1|TRBV5-1|many|TRBJ2-7
TGCGCCAGCAGCATTGGGACAGGATCCTACGAGCAGTACTTC
CASSIGTGSYEQYF
>14|TRBD1|TRBV25-1|-|TRBJ2-2
TGTGCCAGCTTGGGACAGGCAAACAACGGGGAGCTGTTTTTT
CASLGQANNGELFF